The clone carrying this T cell receptor beta chain has just a few counts. The assay was immunoSEQ multiplex PCR, and TCRdb's table has in-frame clones only and misses some. The table has 500,000 to 850,000 clones, around 87% seen once. The ends were cut back, 3 bases at V and 9 bases at J, with 18 bases in the middle. Germline CDR1 is LGHNA and CDR2 is YSLEER. CDR3 size: 15 residues. This sample is drawn from a study of shared T cell receptors in the human thymus. These data were also filed under a second study, of human thymus T cells. Per that paper: Thymus tissue for the work was resected from patients undergoing corrective heart surgery.

The clonotype originates from a boy younger than two with a congenital heart defect. The V gene is TRBV4-3, the J gene TRBJ2-1; TRBD1 might be the D (6 bases). Specimen: thymocytes. The CDR3 bases are TGCGCCAGCAGCCACAAAAGACAGGTTAGGGGTGAGCAGTTCTTC. It specifies CASSHKRQVRGEQFF.